A selection of T cell receptor beta chains follows, all from one sample in a study of patients and donors after allogeneic stem cell transplantation. TCRdb called the RT-PCR reads again in MiXCR, with one record for every CDR3 protein. The table shows tens of thousands of distinct CDR3 sequences, with around 46% occurring only once. Sequencing was carried out using blood, either unsorted or a sorted T cell fraction (not recorded which). The source is a human donor who was either an allogeneic HSCT recipient or a stem cell or donor lymphocyte infusion donor (not recorded which). It is not recorded whose cells these are; they may come from a transplant donor. Each CDR3 is given with its conserved first and last residue. The D gene is left open where the match is weak. Clone sizes are given selectively: once, few, many, or a class where the clone is expanded.

v_gene: TRBV14
abundance: few
d_gene: NA
j_gene: TRBJ1-4
CDR3aa: CATRRWDSEKLFF
CDR3nt: TGTGCCACCCGAAGATGGGATAGTGAAAAACTGTTTTTT

v_gene: TRBV4-3
abundance: NA
d_gene: NA
j_gene: TRBJ1-2
CDR3aa: CASRPGQMGNYGYTF
CDR3nt: TGCGCCAGCAGGCCGGGGCAGATGGGGAACTATGGCTACACCTTC

v_gene: TRBV28
abundance: NA
d_gene: NA
j_gene: TRBJ1-1
CDR3aa: CASTLVGTEAFF
CDR3nt: TGTGCCAGCACCCTCGTTGGCACTGAAGCTTTCTTT

v_gene: TRBV27
abundance: NA
d_gene: NA
j_gene: TRBJ1-6
CDR3aa: CASSLWGRGNSPLHF
CDR3nt: TGTGCCAGCAGTTTATGGGGTCGGGGGAATTCACCCCTCCACTTT

v_gene: TRBV6-2/TRBV6-3
abundance: NA
d_gene: NA
j_gene: TRBJ1-5
CDR3aa: CASRHPGSDNQPQHF
CDR3nt: TGTGCCAGCAGACATCCAGGGAGCGACAATCAGCCCCAGCATTTT

v_gene: TRBV28
abundance: NA
d_gene: NA
j_gene: TRBJ1-1
CDR3aa: CASSRMGEAFF
CDR3nt: TGTGCCAGCAGCCGGATGGGTGAAGCTTTCTTT

v_gene: TRBV12-3/TRBV12-4
abundance: NA
d_gene: NA
j_gene: TRBJ1-5
CDR3aa: CASSLGTGNQPQHF
CDR3nt: TGTGCCAGCAGTTTAGGTACGGGTAATCAGCCCCAGCATTTT

v_gene: TRBV20-1
abundance: NA
d_gene: NA
j_gene: TRBJ1-6
CDR3aa: CSALDRNNSPLHF
CDR3nt: TGCAGTGCACTGGACAGAAATAATTCACCCCTCCACTTT

v_gene: TRBV20-1
abundance: NA
d_gene: TRBD2
j_gene: TRBJ2-7
CDR3aa: CSASILAGSRGYEQYF
CDR3nt: TGCAGTGCTAGTATCCTAGCGGGATCTCGAGGTTACGAGCAGTACTTC

v_gene: TRBV5-1
abundance: NA
d_gene: NA
j_gene: TRBJ2-7
CDR3aa: CASSPTADYEQYF
CDR3nt: TGCGCCAGCAGCCCCACCGCGGACTACGAGCAGTACTTC

v_gene: TRBV7-2
abundance: NA
d_gene: NA
j_gene: TRBJ1-4
CDR3aa: CASSLAAPGATNEKLFF
CDR3nt: TGTGCCAGCAGCTTAGCGGCGCCAGGTGCAACTAATGAAAAACTGTTTTTT

v_gene: TRBV6-1
abundance: few
d_gene: NA
j_gene: TRBJ1-5
CDR3aa: CASNRVRSSNQPQHF
CDR3nt: TGTGCCAGCAACAGGGTTCGGAGCAGCAATCAGCCCCAGCATTTT

v_gene: TRBV6-5
abundance: NA
d_gene: TRBD1
j_gene: TRBJ1-4
CDR3aa: CASSYQGVNEKLFF
CDR3nt: TGTGCCAGCAGTTACCAGGGGGTTAATGAAAAACTGTTTTTT

v_gene: TRBV28
abundance: NA
d_gene: NA
j_gene: TRBJ1-1
CDR3aa: CASSFVRGSMNTEAFF
CDR3nt: TGTGCCAGCAGTTTTGTCAGAGGGTCTATGAACACTGAAGCTTTCTTT

v_gene: TRBV4-2
abundance: few
d_gene: TRBD1
j_gene: TRBJ1-4
CDR3aa: CASSTWDSLFEKLFF
CDR3nt: TGTGCCAGCAGCACCTGGGACAGCTTGTTTGAAAAACTGTTTTTT

v_gene: TRBV29-1
abundance: NA
d_gene: NA
j_gene: TRBJ2-3
CDR3aa: CSVEVPLGGNPMGDTQYF
CDR3nt: TGCAGCGTTGAAGTACCCCTTGGGGGTAACCCCATGGGAGATACGCAGTATTTT

v_gene: TRBV7-3
abundance: NA
d_gene: TRBD2
j_gene: TRBJ2-1
CDR3aa: CASSSSGTIDNEQFF
CDR3nt: TGTGCCAGCAGCTCTAGCGGGACTATTGACAATGAGCAGTTCTTC

v_gene: TRBV6-5
abundance: NA
d_gene: TRBD1
j_gene: TRBJ1-2
CDR3aa: CASRGQGAGDYGYTF
CDR3nt: TGTGCCAGCAGAGGACAGGGGGCAGGTGACTATGGCTACACCTTC

v_gene: TRBV15
abundance: NA
d_gene: NA
j_gene: TRBJ2-1
CDR3aa: CATSRPPRGEQFF
CDR3nt: TGTGCCACCAGCAGACCCCCCAGAGGCGAGCAGTTCTTC

v_gene: TRBV11-2
abundance: NA
d_gene: NA
j_gene: TRBJ1-2
CDR3aa: CASSSYRSDVYGYTF
CDR3nt: TGTGCCAGCAGCTCCTACCGGTCAGACGTCTATGGCTACACCTTC

v_gene: TRBV12-3/TRBV12-4
abundance: NA
d_gene: NA
j_gene: TRBJ1-1
CDR3aa: CASSLRWRNTEAFF
CDR3nt: TGTGCCAGCAGTTTACGGTGGAGGAACACTGAAGCTTTCTTT

v_gene: TRBV7-3
abundance: NA
d_gene: NA
j_gene: TRBJ1-1
CDR3aa: CASSAQGNTEAFF
CDR3nt: TGTGCCAGCAGCGCTCAGGGTAACACTGAAGCTTTCTTT

v_gene: TRBV11-2
abundance: NA
d_gene: NA
j_gene: TRBJ2-1
CDR3aa: CASSLRPYNEQFF
CDR3nt: TGTGCCAGCAGCCTCCGCCCTTACAATGAGCAGTTCTTC

v_gene: TRBV3-1
abundance: once
d_gene: NA
j_gene: TRBJ1-1
CDR3aa: CASSQFTEARSFF
CDR3nt: TGTGCCAGCAGCCAATTTACCGAAGCGAGATCTTTCTTT

v_gene: TRBV4-3
abundance: NA
d_gene: NA
j_gene: TRBJ1-2
CDR3aa: CASSPRGGSYGYTF
CDR3nt: TGCGCCAGCAGCCCTCGGGGGGGGTCGTATGGCTACACCTTC

v_gene: TRBV29-1
abundance: few
d_gene: NA
j_gene: TRBJ1-2
CDR3aa: CSAGGAEGYTF
CDR3nt: TGCAGCGCGGGAGGGGCAGAAGGCTACACCTTC

v_gene: TRBV29-1
abundance: few
d_gene: TRBD1
j_gene: TRBJ1-2
CDR3aa: CSAEGGENYGYTF
CDR3nt: TGCAGCGCTGAAGGGGGCGAAAACTATGGCTACACCTTC